Presented here are 23 T cell receptor beta chains from one specimen sequenced in a study of T cell clonality in common variable immunodeficiency (dated by TCRdb to about 2015). Libraries came from the immunoSEQ multiplex PCR assay. Drawn from immuneACCESS, this table holds only the in-frame rearrangements with V and J called that TCRdb kept. Clones are partly lost; checked studies trace under half to an unresolved V gene and leave the rest unexplained. In this sample, about 43,000 clones appear, none counted once only. Approximately 2.2% of the sample is held by the ten biggest clonotypes. Material for sequencing was peripheral blood mononuclear cells. These receptors originate from a person aged 18-70 years in good health.

The table lists this clone with many counts. Sequencing ends 3 residues short of the CDR3 end; the germline J gene provides the rest. The chain employs TRBV6-1 and TRBJ1-6; D gene unclear. The CDR3 consists of 15 residues. Trimming cost V 4 bases and J 6 bases, with 13 bases left between them. Germline CDR1 reads MNHNS; CDR2 reads SASEGT. CDR3 region: CASSVHKNPNSPLHF. The DNA read from the CDR3 is TGTGCCAGCAGTGTCCACAAGAACCCTAATTCACCC.

Many counts were recorded for this clone. The read terminates 3 residues before the CDR3 end, so the remaining end is supplied by the germline J gene. This chain joins TRBV10-3 and TRBJ2-7; 10 nucleotides align to TRBD2. The CDR3 loop spans 15 amino acids. Unmatched junction bases numbered 4, after V lost 4 bases and J lost 1 base. Germline CDR1 reads ENHRY; CDR2 reads SYGVKD. The sequenced part of the CDR3 DNA is TGTGCCATCAGTGCCCCTAGCGGGGGTTCCTACGAG. This sequence encodes CAISAPSGGSYE. The entire CDR3 is CAISAPSGGSYEQYF.

This clone was detected many times. A much larger clone sits a single nucleotide away, making a read error possible. The read ends 3 residues shy of where the CDR3 ends; the end is completed using the germline J gene. This sequence joins TRBV6-4 and TRBJ2-3; 10 nucleotides agree with TRBD1. The CDR3 has 17 residues. The V gene's germline CDR1 is MRHNA and CDR2 SNTAGT. CDR3 protein: CASSASTGGRSNQPQYF. CDR3 DNA (partial): TGTGCCAGCAGTGCCTCGACAGGGGGCAGGAGCAATCAGCCG.

In its sample, this clone was seen many times. The observed sequence ends 3 residues before the CDR3 terminus, with the missing tail filled in from the germline J gene. The chain couples TRBV7-8 to TRBJ1-1, with 12 bases fitting TRBD1. Germline-derived CDR1 and CDR2 are SGHVS and FQNEAQ. V lost 3 bases, J lost 1 base, and 6 bases stayed unmatched. The CDR3 runs 17 residues. The CDR3 bases that were read are TGTGCCAGCAGCTTGCTCGGGACAGGGGGCGGGAACACTGAA. This codes for CASSLLGTGGGNTE. The full CDR3 is CASSLLGTGGGNTEAFF.

Many counts were recorded for this clone. The observed sequence ends 3 residues before the CDR3 terminus, with the missing tail filled in from the germline J gene. The chain carries TRBV13 and TRBJ2-1, with D maybe TRBD2 (6 bases). V lost 0 bases to trimming and J lost 1 base, with 7 bases between them. The CDR3 has 15 residues. CDR1 and CDR2 from the germline V gene are PRHDT and FYEKMQ (reference sequence). CDR3 amino acids: CASSLGGGSYNEQFF. The CDR3 DNA, read in part, is TGTGCCAGCAGCTTAGGGGGGGGATCCTACAATGAG.

This clone was seen repeatedly, ten times or more. The CDR3 extends 3 residues past the end of the read, so its final part is completed from the germline J gene. The gene calls are TRBV20-1 and TRBJ1-1, with D unresolved. V dropped 3 bases and J dropped 4 bases, with 12 bases sitting between them. CDR1 and CDR2 (germline): DFQATT, SNEGSKA (reference sequence). The CDR3 runs to 13 residues. The CDR3 sequence is CSAREGGSTEAFF. Incomplete CDR3 DNA: TGCAGTGCTAGGGAGGGCGGGAGCACTGAA.

This clone was recorded many times. The sequence runs out 3 residues before the end of the CDR3; the remainder is reconstructed from the germline J gene. The V gene is TRBV6-1, the J gene TRBJ2-1, with a tentative D call TRBD1 (5 bases). The CDR3 loop spans 14 amino acids. V was pared by 4 bases and J by 3 bases, with 10 bases between. Germline values: CDR1 MNHNS, CDR2 SASEGT. The DNA read from the CDR3 is TGTGCCAGCAGTGTCTCAGGGTTCTACAATGAG. It codes for CASSVSGFYNE. The entire CDR3 sequence reads CASSVSGFYNEQFF.

This clone was observed at least ten times. The germline gene is not matched at one end of the junction; a read error may be the cause. The sequence runs out 3 residues before the end of the CDR3; the remainder is reconstructed from the germline J gene. The chain is built from TRBV4-2 and TRBJ1-2; 8 nucleotides match TRBD1. Germline V gene data show CDR1 as LGHNA and CDR2 as YNFKEQ. The CDR3 loop spans 16 amino acids. Incomplete CDR3 DNA: TGCGCCAGCAGCCAAGGGGCGACAGGGGATAACTATGGC. The encoded protein is CASSQGATGDNYG. The full CDR3 protein is CASSQGATGDNYGYTF.

This clone was found many times. The sequenced fragment ends 3 residues before the CDR3 boundary, so the rest is inferred from the germline J gene. The chain has TRBV19 and TRBJ2-1; D is unclear. The V gene lost 0 bases and the J gene lost 0 bases, with 6 bases spanning the gap. Germline V lookup: CDR1 LNHDA, CDR2 SQIVND (reference sequence). This CDR3 has 15 amino acids. The chain's CDR3 is CASSIDRSSYNEQFF. CDR3 DNA, as far as it was read: TGTGCCAGTAGTATAGACAGGAGCTCCTACAATGAG. Filled out from reference TRBV19 and TRBJ2-1, the complete variable domain reads DGGITQSPKYLFRKEGQNVTLSCEQNLNHDAMYWYRQDPGQGLRLIYYSQIVNDFQKGDIAEGYSVSREKKESFPLTVTSAQKNPTAFYLCASSIDRSSYNEQFFGPGTRLTVL.

This clone was seen many times. The DNA ends 3 residues before the CDR3 does, and the rest of the CDR3 is filled in from the germline J gene. The chain links TRBV19 to TRBJ2-1; 8 positions match TRBD2. There are 17 residues in the CDR3. Looked up from germline, CDR1 is LNHDA and CDR2 is SQIVND (reference sequence). The junction had 7 bases not matched to a gene; V was cut back by 3 bases and J by 0 bases. CDR3 DNA, as far as it was read: TGTGCCAGTAGTATGGGAAGCGGGAGTTTCTCCTACAATGAG. Protein product: CASSMGSGSFSYNE. The complete CDR3 reads CASSMGSGSFSYNEQFF.

This clone showed up many times. The DNA read from the CDR3 is TGTGCCATCAGATCCGGGACTGGGATCTCTGGGGCCAACGTC. Its protein is CAIRSGTGISGANV. The whole CDR3 region reads CAIRSGTGISGANVLTF. The chain links TRBV10-3 to TRBJ2-6; a weak D match, TRBD2 (6 bases). The read comes to an end 3 residues before the CDR3 does, leaving the germline J gene to fill in the end. Germline loops: CDR1 ENHRY, CDR2 SYGVKD. The V gene lost 6 bases and the J gene lost 0 bases, with 15 bases spanning the gap. This CDR3 is built from 17 residues.

Ten or more counts support this clone. The read falls 3 residues short of the CDR3 end, and the missing part is taken from the germline J gene. The chain combines TRBV29-1 with TRBJ1-1; 8 bases align to TRBD1. Germline CDR1 and CDR2: SQVTM and ANQGSEA. The CDR3 is made up of 14 amino acids. Unmatched junction bases numbered 11, after V lost 7 bases and J lost 4 bases. Partial CDR3 DNA: TGCAGCGCCGAAGGTGGACAGGGAAGCACTGAA. Its protein product is CSAEGGQGSTE. The complete CDR3 sequence is CSAEGGQGSTEAFF.

This clone was seen ten or more times. The CDR3 is cut off 3 residues early in the read; its end comes from the germline J gene. This rearrangement joins TRBV20-1 to TRBJ2-3, with 9 bases aligning to TRBD2. This CDR3 contains 15 residues. V shed 4 bases, J shed 3 bases, and the junction held 8 bases outside the gene matches. Per germline, CDR1 DFQATT and CDR2 SNEGSKA (reference sequence). The chain's CDR3 is CSAMSGGPSTDTQYF. Incomplete CDR3 DNA: TGCAGTGCTATGAGCGGGGGGCCTTCGACAGATACG.

A remark on this clone: The CDR3 extends 3 residues past the end of the read, so its final part is completed from the germline J gene. This chain joins TRBV18 and TRBJ1-2; perhaps TRBD1 as D (5 bases). Germline V gene lookup returns CDR1 KGHSH and CDR2 LQKENI. The CDR3 is 14 residues long. CDR3 bases read: TGTGCCAGCTCACCAGGTAGACAGTCCTACGAC. Translation: CASSPGRQSYD. The whole CDR3 sequence reads CASSPGRQSYDYTF.

This clone appeared many times. From the germline J gene comes the end of the CDR3, since the read stops 3 residues before it. J is TRBJ1-1 and V is TRBV6-1; D gene ambiguous. This CDR3 has 12 amino acids. In germline, CDR1 is MNHNS, CDR2 SASEGT. CDR3 DNA, as far as it was read: TGTGCCAGCAGTGTGCTAGGTATAGGA. Translating it yields CASSVLGIG. The complete CDR3 sequence is CASSVLGIGAFF.

This clone came up many times. Read sequence stops 3 residues before the CDR3 end, and the germline J gene provides the missing end. The chain is built from TRBV29-1 and TRBJ2-1; D ambiguous. Germline assignment: CDR1 SQVTM and CDR2 ANQGSEA. V lost 4 bases to trimming and J lost 7 bases, with 20 bases between them. This CDR3 is 15 amino acids long. The CDR3 reads CSVAPTELLANEQFF. The CDR3 DNA, read in part, is TGCAGCGTTGCTCCCACCGAACTCTTAGCAAATGAG.

This clone was picked up many times. Being one base from a much bigger clone, this may be a read error. The observed sequence ends 3 residues before the CDR3 terminus, with the missing tail filled in from the germline J gene. This chain links TRBV5-1 with TRBJ2-2; perhaps TRBD1 as D (6 bases). Germline V lookup: CDR1 SGHRS, CDR2 YFSETQ. This CDR3 region has 15 residues. CDR3 sequence: CASSPRQATNEKLFF. Incomplete CDR3 DNA: TGCGCCAGCAGCCCCCGACAGGCCACAAATGAAAAG.

About this clone: The CDR3 goes on 3 residues after the read ends, and that part is filled in from the germline J gene. The rearrangement uses TRBV5-1 and TRBJ2-1; 8 bases align to TRBD2. CDR1 SGHRS and CDR2 YFSETQ come from the germline V gene. The CDR3 runs to 17 residues. Trimming removed 1 base from V and 4 bases from J; junction bases left unmatched: 10. The sequenced CDR3 bases are TGCGCCAGCAGCTTGACCAAAACTAGCGGAACTTACAATGAG. Protein sequence: CASSLTKTSGTYNE. The CDR3 as a whole reads CASSLTKTSGTYNEQFF.

This clone was observed many times. The DNA ends 3 residues before the CDR3 does, and the rest of the CDR3 is filled in from the germline J gene. The chain recombines TRBV9 with TRBJ1-4; 10 bases fit TRBD1. From germline, CDR1 is SGDLS and CDR2 YYNGEE. The CDR3 sequence is 14 residues long. The DNA read from the CDR3 is TGTGCCAGCAGCGAGAGGGGGACAGGGGAGGAA. Protein: CASSERGTGEE. The whole CDR3 sequence reads CASSERGTGEELFF.

This clone was observed at least ten times. The read ends 3 residues early relative to the CDR3; the germline J gene fills the gap. The gene calls are TRBV27 and TRBJ2-7, with D tentatively TRBD1 (6 bases). The CDR3 has 16 residues. Trimming shortened V by 5 bases and J by 1 base, and 18 bases separated the two germline ends. Germline-derived CDR1 and CDR2 are MNHEY and SMNVEV (reference sequence). The part of the CDR3 DNA that was read is TGTGCCAGCAGTCCATCCACAGGGTCACTTTCCTACGAG. Its translation is CASSPSTGSLSYE. The whole CDR3 region reads CASSPSTGSLSYEQYF.

This clone was detected ten times or more. The observed sequence ends 3 residues before the CDR3 terminus, with the missing tail filled in from the germline J gene. This chain connects TRBV30 to TRBJ2-1, with D tentatively TRBD2 (5 bases). The V end was cut by 1 base, the J end by 3 bases, with 10 bases between. The CDR3 is made up of 14 amino acids. Germline V gives CDR1 GTSNPN, CDR2 SVGIG (reference sequence). The covered CDR3 bases are TGTGCCTGGAGTGAAAAACGGGGCTACAATGAG. It is translated as CAWSEKRGYNE. The whole CDR3 sequence is CAWSEKRGYNEQFF.

This clone was seen at least ten times. CDR3 amino acids: CASSAYNEQFF. Partial CDR3 DNA: TGTGCCAGCAGCGCCTACAATGAG. V and J are TRBV2 and TRBJ2-1; D remains ambiguous. Read sequence stops 3 residues before the CDR3 end, and the germline J gene provides the missing end. Trimming cost V 6 bases and J 2 bases, with 2 bases left between them. Germline-derived CDR1 and CDR2 are SNHLY and FYNNEI. The CDR3 covers 11 residues.

This clone was found many times. The observed sequence ends 3 residues before the CDR3 terminus, with the missing tail filled in from the germline J gene. The genes are TRBV5-4 and TRBJ2-2, with D perhaps matching TRBD1 (6 bases). The V gene's germline CDR1 is SGHNT and CDR2 YYREEE (reference sequence). The V end lost 2 bases, the J end lost 0 bases, and 11 bases lay between the germline ends. This CDR3 spans 16 amino acids. The CDR3 loop reads CASSLGTSANTGELFF. CDR3 DNA, as far as it was read: TGTGCCAGCAGCTTAGGGACATCCGCGAACACCGGGGAG.